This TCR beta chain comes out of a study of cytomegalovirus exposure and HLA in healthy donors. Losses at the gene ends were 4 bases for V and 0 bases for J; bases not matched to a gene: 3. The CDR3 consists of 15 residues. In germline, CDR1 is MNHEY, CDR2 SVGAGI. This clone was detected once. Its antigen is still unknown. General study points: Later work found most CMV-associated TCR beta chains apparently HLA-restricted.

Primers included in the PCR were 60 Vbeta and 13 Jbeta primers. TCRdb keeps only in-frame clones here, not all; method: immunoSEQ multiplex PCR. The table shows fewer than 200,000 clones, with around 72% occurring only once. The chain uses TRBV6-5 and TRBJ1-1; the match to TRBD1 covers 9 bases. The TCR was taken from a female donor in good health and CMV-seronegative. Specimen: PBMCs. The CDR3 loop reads CASSFDRGMNTEAFF. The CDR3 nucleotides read TGTGCCAGCAGTTTCGACAGGGGGATGAACACTGAAGCTTTCTTT.